The 27 T cell receptor beta chains below were found in one sample sequenced in a study of breast tumors, draining lymph nodes, adjacent tissues (dated by TCRdb to 2016 to 2017). The library relied on multiplex PCR. Instrument used: Illumina HiSeq 2000. TCRdb took the public reads, trimmed them with fastp at Q25, ran MiXCR for clone calling and kept in-frame beta chains. When rows share a CDR3 protein, they turn into one entry using the most common DNA and genes. This sample gives 30,000 to 40,000 distinct CDR3 sequences in total; just over 35% of them show up just once. The ten biggest clones cover approximately 10% of the sample. The sequencing input was breast tumor tissue. The source of these receptors is a female donor with breast cancer. Some clones in this sample may be carry-over from other donors' samples.

The chain combines TRBV6-1 with TRBJ1-3; possible D gene TRBD1, 5 bases. In germline, CDR1 is MNHNS, CDR2 SASEGT. This CDR3 comprises 14 residues. Deletions cut 7 bases from V and 11 bases from J, with 21 bases between. The CDR3 is CASNAIGTTTPIYF. The DNA of the CDR3 is TGTGCCAGCAACGCAATTGGGACCACAACCCCCATATATTTT.

A note on this clonotype: This may be a read error: a much more frequent sequence differs by one nucleotide. This sequence joins TRBV6-1 and TRBJ2-3; tentative D call: TRBD1 (5 bases). In germline, CDR1 is MNHNS, CDR2 SASEGT. This CDR3 has 11 residues. Written as DNA, the CDR3 is TGTGCCAGCAGTCAGACAGATACGCGGTATTTT. Amino acid sequence: CASSQTDTRYF.

This clonotype has a count of ten or more. The rearrangement links TRBV4-1 to TRBJ2-7, with TRBD2 matching over 7 bases. The CDR3 loop spans 15 amino acids. Germline V CDR1 and CDR2: MGHRA, YSYEKL. V was pared by 4 bases and J by 2 bases, with 8 bases of the junction left unmatched. This CDR3 reads CASSPLGGRAYEQYF. The CDR3 coding sequence is TGCGCCAGCAGCCCCCTTGGAGGGAGGGCCTACGAGCAGTACTTC.

This clonotype was seen ten or more times. The chain employs TRBV7-2 and TRBJ1-4; no definite D call. This CDR3 contains 15 residues. The germline V gene has CDR1 SGHTA and CDR2 FQGNSA. Trimming cost V 0 bases and J 8 bases, with 13 bases left between them. The DNA of the CDR3 is TGTGCCAGCAGCTTAGCTATGAGGTTGGGGGAAAAACTGTTTTTT. Its translation: CASSLAMRLGEKLFF.

Concerning this clonotype itself: It is likely a read error, because the conserved phenylalanine at the end of the CDR3 is missing. The DNA is omitted, as the CDR3 cannot be located on it reliably, and the CDR3 follows TCRdb's listing. The rearrangement joins TRBV30 to TRBJ2-2; TRBD1 is the table's D call, not checked against the DNA. From its first to its last residue, the CDR3 has 14 amino acids. Germline V lookup: CDR1 GTSNPN, CDR2 SVGIG (reference sequence). The CDR3 here is CALSGGTNTGEPFV.

Worth noting for this clonotype: A read error is possible here, since a much larger clone lies one base away. The chain uses TRBV5-6 and TRBJ2-2; the D gene could be TRBD1 or TRBD2 (6 bases each). From germline, CDR1 is SGHDT and CDR2 YYEEEE. The CDR3 totals 12 residues. The CDR3 bases are TGTGCCAGCAGCCTCCTCGGAGGGGGGCTGTTTTTT. Translated, it gives CASSLLGGGLFF.

The chain links TRBV27 to TRBJ2-4; unclear D gene. The ends were cut back, 3 bases at V and 6 bases at J, with 3 bases in the middle. The CDR3 runs 11 residues. Germline CDR1 MNHEY, CDR2 SMNVEV (reference sequence). In DNA form, the CDR3 reads TGTGCCAGCAGTTTCGGAAACATTCAGTACTTC. As protein: CASSFGNIQYF.

There are many counts of this clonotype. The V and J genes are TRBV4-1 and TRBJ2-1; D may be TRBD2 (6 bases). The CDR3 runs 16 residues. Germline V lookup: CDR1 MGHRA, CDR2 YSYEKL. The V end was cut by 4 bases, the J end by 5 bases, with 18 bases between. In DNA form, the CDR3 reads TGCGCCAGCAGCCGAGCCGGATCCTCGGGGGACAATGAGCAGTTCTTC. Its protein product is CASSRAGSSGDNEQFF.

Details on this clonotype: The junction departs from germline at one end; a sequencing error may be responsible. This chain links TRBV11-2 with TRBJ2-1; 11 bases are a match to TRBD2. The germline V gene has CDR1 SGHAT and CDR2 FQNNGV. The CDR3 has 17 amino acids. The CDR3 region has the DNA TGTGCCAGCGGCTTCCGACTAGCGGGGAACTCCTACAATGAGCAGTTCTTC. It yields the protein CASGFRLAGNSYNEQFF.

This clonotype was counted ten times or more. The rearrangement links TRBV6-9 to TRBJ2-7; D is uncertain. Germline V lookup: CDR1 MNHGY, CDR2 SVAAGI. V was pared by 4 bases and J by 1 base, with 14 bases between. The CDR3 extends over 15 amino acids. Written as DNA, the CDR3 is TGTGCCAGCAGTTCGGGCTGGAGAAGTTCCTACGAGCAGTACTTC. It translates to CASSSGWRSSYEQYF.

This clonotype was seen at least ten times. The CDR3 bases are TGCGCCAGCAGGGGGGGAGTTCTCTCCTACAATGAGCAGTTCTTC. This codes for CASRGGVLSYNEQFF. J is TRBJ2-1 and V is TRBV5-1, with D tentatively TRBD2 (6 bases). V lost 5 bases and J lost 0, with 12 bases in between. The CDR3 length is 15 residues. The V gene's germline CDR1 is SGHRS and CDR2 YFSETQ.

As concerns this clonotype: The DNA is left out, because the CDR3 cannot be placed on it with certainty; the CDR3 is given as TCRdb lists it. The chain is built from TRBV7-9 and TRBJ2-3; the D call of TRBD2 is as the table states it, not checked on the DNA. Germline V gene sequence: CDR1 SEHNR, CDR2 FQNEAQ (reference sequence). From its first to its last residue, the CDR3 has 23 amino acids. The CDR3 sequence is CASSFYICSASLGLAGGTDTQYF.

This clonotype was seen repeatedly, ten times or more. V gene TRBV27 combines with J gene TRBJ2-7; no reliable D call. The V end was cut by 6 bases, the J end by 0 bases, with 15 bases between. CDR3 length equals 15 residues. The germline gives CDR1 MNHEY, CDR2 SMNVEV (reference sequence). The CDR3 spells CASSPGLGFSYEQYF. In nucleotides, the CDR3 is TGTGCCAGCAGCCCCGGGTTGGGGTTCTCCTACGAGCAGTACTTC.

Remarks on this clonotype: Being one base from a much bigger clone, this may be a read error. The genes are TRBV30 and TRBJ2-3; D perhaps matches TRBD2 (5 bases). CDR3 length: 13 residues. Trimming took off 2 bases at V and 2 bases at J, with 8 bases between the two ends. Germline V gene lookup returns CDR1 GTSNPN and CDR2 SVGIG (reference sequence). This CDR3 is CAWSHGVTDTQYF. CDR3 nucleotide sequence: TGTGCCTGGAGTCACGGGGTCACAGATACGCAGTATTTT.

About this clonotype itself: This clone may be a read error of a much larger clone one base away. This sequence joins TRBV27 and TRBJ2-1; D gene unclear. V lost 5 bases and J 4 bases, leaving 15 bases between the germline ends. Germline V gene data show CDR1 as MNHEY and CDR2 as SMNVEV (reference sequence). This CDR3 comprises 15 residues. CDR3 loop: CASSETPIPYNEQFF. CDR3 in DNA: TGTGCCAGCAGTGAAACCCCTATACCATACAATGAGCAGTTCTTC.

The rearrangement uses TRBV4-1 and TRBJ2-1, with TRBD2 matching over 7 bases. Germline lookup yields CDR1 MGHRA and CDR2 YSYEKL. J lost 0 bases, V lost 0 bases, and 8 bases had no gene match. The CDR3 is 18 residues long. CDR3 bases: TGCGCCAGCAGCCAAGATATGGTCGGCGGGAGCTCCTACAATGAGCAGTTCTTC. Its translation: CASSQDMVGGSSYNEQFF.

As to this clonotype: This clone may be a read error of a much larger clone one base away. The chain combines TRBV6-1 with TRBJ2-7, with 9 bases aligning to TRBD1. This CDR3 contains 15 residues. Germline assignment: CDR1 MNHNS and CDR2 SASEGT. The CDR3 spells CASRSPGQGSYELYF. The CDR3 coding sequence is TGTGCCAGCAGATCGCCGGGACAGGGCTCCTACGAGCTGTACTTC.

Comments on this clonotype: A read error may be the cause here, since a much bigger clone is one base away. This chain connects TRBV19 to TRBJ1-5; the D is unclear. The CDR3 has 16 residues. Germline lookup yields CDR1 LNHDA and CDR2 SQIVND (reference sequence). The CDR3 loop reads CSSPNLEGYSNQPQHF. CDR3 nucleotide sequence: TGTTCCAGTCCTAACCTGGAGGGCTATAGCAATCAGCCCCAGCATTTT.

At least ten counts were recorded for this clonotype. The chain couples TRBV20-1 to TRBJ2-7; 9 bases are shared with TRBD1. Per germline, CDR1 DFQATT and CDR2 SNEGSKA (reference sequence). CDR3 size: 19 residues. V trimming: 0 bases; J trimming: 6 bases; junction bases outside the gene matches: 21. The CDR3 sequence is CSARDHPGQGSPRVPEQYF. The CDR3 region has the DNA TGCAGTGCTAGAGATCATCCGGGACAGGGATCCCCTAGGGTCCCCGAGCAGTACTTC.

This clonotype was observed once. This may come from a read error, since a much larger clone is one base off. V usage is TRBV11-3 and J usage is TRBJ2-2; D is perhaps TRBD2 (6 bases). CDR1 SGHNT and CDR2 YENEEA come from the germline V gene. There are 11 residues in the CDR3. The CDR3 loop is CASSPAGGLFF. The CDR3 nucleotides read TGTGCCAGCAGCCCGGCCGGGGGGCTGTTTTTT.

Many counts were recorded for this clonotype. V usage is TRBV6-2 or TRBV6-3 and J usage is TRBJ1-5; D uncertain. Germline CDR1 and CDR2: MNHEY and SVGEGT. The CDR3 consists of 15 residues. The ends were cut back, 0 bases at V and 0 bases at J, with 6 bases in the middle. The chain's CDR3 is CASSYSRVSNQPQHF. The CDR3 DNA reads TGTGCCAGCAGTTACTCCCGGGTTAGCAATCAGCCCCAGCATTTT.

This clonotype was seen ten or more times. V usage is TRBV11-2 and J usage is TRBJ2-7; unclear D gene. V shed 2 bases and J shed 2 bases, with 7 bases lying between them. Germline CDR1 and CDR2: SGHAT and FQNNGV. The CDR3 has 13 residues. The CDR3 region has the DNA TGTGCCAGCAGCTTATTTGGAGCCTACGAGCAGTACTTC. It specifies CASSLFGAYEQYF.

This clonotype was counted at least ten times. The gene calls are TRBV7-3 and TRBJ2-1; D remains unclear. With 2 bases removed from V and 5 bases from J, the gap between germline ends came to 13 bases. This CDR3 comprises 15 residues. Germline V gives CDR1 SGHTA, CDR2 FQGTGA. Here the CDR3 DNA reads TGTGCCAGCAGCTTAGGTGATAAGGGCCACAATGAGCAGTTCTTC. The encoded protein is CASSLGDKGHNEQFF. Drawing the rest from reference TRBV7-3 and TRBJ2-1, the complete variable domain is GAGVSQTPSNKVTEKGKYVELRCDPISGHTALYWYRQSLGQGPEFLIYFQGTGAADDSGLPNDRFFAVRPEGSVSTLKIQRTERGDSAVYLCASSLGDKGHNEQFFGPGTRLTVL.

This clonotype came up many times. V and J are TRBV6-5 and TRBJ2-1; TRBD2 matches 13 bases. This CDR3 is 17 amino acids long. Looked up from germline, CDR1 is MNHEY and CDR2 is SVGAGI. The ends lost 0 bases at V and 4 bases at J; junction bases unmatched: 3. CDR3 DNA sequence: TGTGCCAGCAGTTACTCCCTACTAGCGGGAGGGTACAATGAGCAGTTCTTC. Translated, it gives CASSYSLLAGGYNEQFF.

A word on this clonotype: A junction end diverges from the germline sequence, so it may reflect a read error. The chain combines TRBV24-1 with TRBJ2-1, with 8 bases fitting TRBD2. Germline V lookup: CDR1 KGHDR, CDR2 SFDVKD. CDR3 length equals 16 residues. CDR3 sequence (DNA): TGTGCCACCAGTGACGGGACTAGGAGTTCCTACAATGAGCAGTCCTTC. Its translation: CATSDGTRSSYNEQSF.

By share of the sample, this clonotype is medium-sized. This rearrangement joins TRBV14 to TRBJ2-1; TRBD2 aligns across 13 bases. V dropped 1 base and J dropped 6; count of bases not matched to a gene: 0. The germline V gene has CDR1 SGHDN and CDR2 FVKESK. The CDR3 is 15 residues long. CDR3 protein: CASSQGTSGGNEQFF. In DNA form, the CDR3 reads TGTGCCAGCAGCCAAGGGACTAGCGGGGGCAATGAGCAGTTCTTC.

This clonotype was detected many times. The V gene is TRBV6-5, the J gene TRBJ2-7; 8 nucleotides match TRBD2. The germline CDR1 and CDR2 sequences are MNHEY and SVGAGI. The CDR3 loop spans 15 amino acids. The junction had 9 bases not matched to a gene; V was cut back by 6 bases and J by 2 bases. CDR3 amino acids: CASSSWAGGPYEQYF. CDR3 sequence (DNA): TGTGCCAGCAGCTCCTGGGCGGGAGGCCCCTACGAGCAGTACTTC.